Ten or more counts support the clone carrying this T cell receptor beta chain. The sample is drawn from a study of regulatory T cells in long-lasting Graves disease. Indicated time point: newly diagnosed GD, antithyroid drugs for less than 3 months. PBMC RNA served as the TCR library source. CDR1 is SGHTA and CDR2 is FQGTGA in the germline V gene. The CDR3 totals 13 residues. Trimming pared 6 bases from V and 4 bases from J, leaving 12 bases between. The authors built TCR beta libraries using iRepertoire HTBI primers and Arm-PCR of CDR3 regions. TCRdb called the multiplex PCR reads again in MiXCR, with one record for every CDR3 protein. Seen here are 530,000 or so distinct CDR3 sequences, approximately 12% observed once, and the top ten hold 8.5% to 10%. The sample was also linked to a second study, of T cells in Graves' hyperthyroidism and ophthalmopathy.

The chain uses TRBV7-3 and TRBJ1-1, with D tentatively TRBD1 (5 bases). The receptor's source is a man aged 25-40 years with Graves disease. This specimen was peripheral blood mononuclear cells (PBMCs), taken at new diagnosis, from a patient treated with antithyroid drugs. The CDR3 is CASSWGGITEAFF. The CDR3 DNA reads as TGTGCCAGCAGTTGGGGGGGGATCACTGAAGCTTTCTTT.